The sequence of this T cell receptor (beta chain) was determined in a study of T cells in Graves' hyperthyroidism and ophthalmopathy. For Graves' hyperthyroidism to be stable, ophthalmopathy could not progress within 18 months. Patients were excluded for uncontrolled infection, other autoimmune disease, pregnancy or lactation. 10 ml of fresh peripheral blood supplied the PBMCs. This clonotype showed up just a few times. Its antigen is still unknown. CDR3 length: 14 residues. Germline CDR1 and CDR2: LNHNV and YYDKDF (reference sequence). Deletions cut 0 bases from V and 5 bases from J, with 10 bases between. Study-level results: Appearing also in blood were most of the thyroid clonotypes expanded above 0.001.

The CDR3 regions of TCR beta were amplified from RNA transcripts. Carried out on the TCR CDR3, a first-round RT-PCR used the HTBI primer set. Each CDR3 protein gets one entry after TCRdb re-called the multiplex PCR reads with MiXCR. Here the sample spans about 560,000 distinct CDR3 sequences, 16% being singletons. This rearrangement joins TRBV15 to TRBJ2-5; possibly TRBD2 for D (5 bases). The specimen was blood. The clonotype was recovered from a young woman with Graves' hyperthyroidism. CDR3 nucleotides: TGTGCCACCAGCAGAGAACTAGTTGGTGAGACCCAGTACTTC. Protein product: CATSRELVGETQYF. Full variable domain (outside the CDR3, taken from reference TRBV15 and TRBJ2-5): DAMVIQNPRYQVTQFGKPVTLSCSQTLNHNVMYWYQQKSSQAPKLLFHYYDKDFNNEADTPDNFQSRRPNTSFCFLDIRSPGLGDTAMYLCATSRELVGETQYFGPGTRLLVL.